Listed here are 32 T cell receptor beta chains from one sample, sequenced in a study of OX40 agonist ivuxolimab in advanced cancers. The library was generated by the immunoSEQ multiplex PCR assay. Drawn from immuneACCESS, this table holds only the in-frame rearrangements with V and J called that TCRdb kept. Clones are partly lost; checked studies trace under half to an unresolved V gene and leave the rest unexplained. The sample has 90,000 to 100,000 clones on record, roughly 95% of them singletons. The top ten clonotypes cover around 2% of the sample. Material: CD4+ or CD8+ T cells sorted from blood, obtained in a trial of the OX40 agonist ivuxolimab. Receptors were obtained from an adult with an advanced solid tumor such as melanoma, head and neck, liver or kidney cancer.

The genes are TRBV13 and TRBJ1-2; D remains unclear. V was pared by 3 bases and J by 0 bases, with 11 bases between. CDR3 size: 15 residues. Germline CDR1 PRHDT, CDR2 FYEKMQ (reference sequence). The CDR3 DNA is TGTGCCAGCAGCTTTTCTAGTGGGGCTAACTATGGCTACACCTTC. Translation gives CASSFSSGANYGYTF.

The V and J genes are TRBV27 and TRBJ2-3; TRBD2 agrees at 11 bases. CDR3 length: 21 amino acids. The V gene's germline CDR1 is MNHEY and CDR2 SMNVEV (reference sequence). J gave up 0 bases and V 8 bases, and 22 bases lay outside the gene matches. DNA of the CDR3: TGTGCCAGCGCCGGGACAGGTATCTCCCCGGGACTAGCGGCCAGCACAGATACGCAGTATTTT. The encoded protein is CASAGTGISPGLAASTDTQYF.

The chain has TRBV4-1 and TRBJ2-7; D possibly corresponds to TRBD1 (6 bases). V lost 3 bases, J lost 5 bases, and 11 bases lay in between. The CDR3 covers 13 residues. Germline V gene lookup returns CDR1 MGHRA and CDR2 YSYEKL. The DNA of the CDR3 is TGCGCCAGCAGCCACAAAGAGGGGGACGAGCAGTACTTC. It yields the protein CASSHKEGDEQYF.

The gene calls are TRBV7-9 and TRBJ2-7; possibly TRBD2 for D (5 bases). Germline V gene sequence: CDR1 SEHNR, CDR2 FQNEAQ (reference sequence). This CDR3 has 12 amino acids. Trimming took off 4 bases at V and 5 bases at J, with 9 bases between the two ends. The CDR3 DNA follows: TGTGCCAGCAGCTGGGCCGGGGACGAGCAGTACTTC. Translating gives CASSWAGDEQYF. The variable domain in full, completed from reference TRBV7-9 and TRBJ2-7, reads DTGVSQNPRHKITKRGQNVTFRCDPISEHNRLYWYRQTLGQGPEFLTYFQNEAQLEKSRLLSDRFSAERPKGSFSTLEIQRTEQGDSAMYLCASSWAGDEQYFGPGTRLTVT.

The J gene is TRBJ2-1, the V gene TRBV27; TRBD2 matches at 8 bases. This CDR3 contains 13 residues. After removal of 7 bases from V and 2 bases from J, the junction contained 1 base not matched to a gene. CDR1 and CDR2 from the germline V gene are MNHEY and SMNVEV (reference sequence). CDR3 region: CASIGGAYNEQFF. The CDR3 DNA follows: TGTGCCAGCATCGGGGGGGCCTACAATGAGCAGTTCTTC.

This sequence joins TRBV6-5 and TRBJ2-7; possible D gene TRBD2, 5 bases. The V gene's germline CDR1 is MNHEY and CDR2 SVGAGI. This CDR3 comprises 15 residues. V was shortened by 5 bases and J by 4 bases, with 18 bases between the two germline ends. As DNA, the CDR3 is TGTGCCAGCAGTCCGCGGCTAGCCGTGAGGTACGAGCAGTACTTC. Encoded protein: CASSPRLAVRYEQYF.

The V gene is TRBV4-1, the J gene TRBJ1-2; D possibly corresponds to TRBD1 (6 bases). CDR3 length equals 17 residues. Trimming pared 1 base from V and 7 bases from J, leaving 22 bases between. The germline V gene encodes CDR1 MGHRA and CDR2 YSYEKL. This CDR3 is CASSQGGGRGLLGGYTF. In DNA, the CDR3 is TGCGCCAGCAGCCAAGGGGGGGGCAGGGGTCTCCTCGGTGGCTACACCTTC.

J is TRBJ2-1 and V is TRBV5-6; 8 bases align to TRBD1. Germline CDR1 is SGHDT and CDR2 is YYEEEE. The CDR3 covers 13 residues. V lost 2 bases, J lost 8 bases, and 3 bases stayed unmatched. CDR3 DNA sequence: TGTGCCAGCAGCTTTGGACAGGGCGATGAGCAGTTCTTC. It encodes CASSFGQGDEQFF. Supplemented by reference TRBV5-6 and TRBJ2-1, the full variable domain reads DAGVTQSPTHLIKTRGQQVTLRCSPKSGHDTVSWYQQALGQGPQFIFQYYEEEERQRGNFPDRFSGHQFPNYSSELNVNALLLGDSALYLCASSFGQGDEQFFGPGTRLTVL.

V and J are TRBV10-3 and TRBJ2-1; 12 nucleotides agree with TRBD2. Losses at the gene ends were 3 bases for V and 5 bases for J; bases not matched to a gene: 5. CDR3 length: 16 amino acids. Germline lookup yields CDR1 ENHRY and CDR2 SYGVKD. This CDR3 is CAISDSWTSGDNEQFF. The CDR3 region has the DNA TGTGCCATCAGTGATAGTTGGACTAGCGGGGACAATGAGCAGTTCTTC.

The rearrangement links TRBV27 to TRBJ2-7; TRBD2 aligns across 7 bases. This CDR3 spans 13 amino acids. V dropped 8 bases and J dropped 3; count of bases not matched to a gene: 7. Germline-derived CDR1 and CDR2 are MNHEY and SMNVEV (reference sequence). In DNA, the CDR3 is TGTGCCAGCCGGACTAGTCTTAGCTACGAGCAGTACTTC. Its protein is CASRTSLSYEQYF.

CDR3 nucleotide sequence: TGTGCCAGCTGTAGACCGACCTTCTATGGCTACACCTTC. Translation gives CASCRPTFYGYTF. The chain has TRBV28 and TRBJ1-2; D not resolved. This CDR3 is 13 amino acids long. Trimming pared 8 bases from V and 4 bases from J, leaving 14 bases between. Germline values: CDR1 MDHEN, CDR2 SYDVKM.

The chain uses TRBV27 and TRBJ2-7; possibly TRBD1 or TRBD2 for D (5 bases each). The germline CDR1 and CDR2 sequences are MNHEY and SMNVEV (reference sequence). This CDR3 region has 13 residues. The V end was cut by 7 bases, the J end by 5 bases, with 15 bases between. In nucleotides, the CDR3 is TGTGCCAGCATCAGCCCCCTGGGGGACGAGCAGTACTTC. Residues: CASISPLGDEQYF.

The chain links TRBV25-1 to TRBJ1-1, with 12 bases lining up with TRBD1. CDR1 and CDR2 from the germline V gene are MGHDK and SYGVNS. The CDR3 length is 17 residues. V shed 0 bases and J 4 bases; nucleotides not matched to a gene: 6. The CDR3 is CASSEYSSGQGATEAFF. For the CDR3, the DNA is TGTGCCAGCAGTGAATACTCCTCGGGACAGGGGGCCACTGAAGCTTTCTTT.

The rearrangement uses TRBV7-9 and TRBJ1-5; a possible D gene is TRBD1 (5 bases). The V gene lost 1 base and the J gene lost 7 bases, with 17 bases spanning the gap. CDR1 and CDR2 from the germline V gene are SEHNR and FQNEAQ (reference sequence). This CDR3 comprises 16 residues. The CDR3 is CASSLEVGPGTQPQHF. The CDR3 DNA reads TGTGCCAGCAGCTTAGAGGTCGGCCCCGGGACCCAGCCCCAGCATTTT.

The chain uses TRBV7-2 and TRBJ2-2; 7 nucleotides match TRBD2. CDR1 and CDR2 (germline): SGHTA, FQGNSA. The CDR3 has 14 residues. J lost 4 bases, V lost 6 bases, and 5 bases had no gene match. DNA of the CDR3: TGTGCCAGCAGGGCGGGAGCTGGCACCGGGGAGCTGTTTTTT. It yields the protein CASRAGAGTGELFF. The full variable domain, completed using reference TRBV7-2 and TRBJ2-2, is GAGVSQSPSNKVTEKGKDVELRCDPISGHTALYWYRQSLGQGLEFLIYFQGNSAPDKSGLPSDRFSAERTGGSVSTLTIQRTQQEDSAVYLCASRAGAGTGELFFGEGSRLTVL.

The chain couples TRBV7-3 to TRBJ2-7, with TRBD2 identical over 7 bases. CDR1 is SGHTA, CDR2 FQGTGA, per germline. The CDR3 is 14 amino acids. Trimming cost V 6 bases and J 4 bases; bases outside gene matches: 9. For the CDR3, the DNA is TGTGCCAGCAGTGTGGGCGGGAGTGGTTACGAGCAGTACTTC. Protein: CASSVGGSGYEQYF.

This chain uses TRBV9 with TRBJ2-5; 11 positions match TRBD1. V was clipped by 5 bases and J by 2 bases; unmatched bases: 5. The CDR3 loop spans 15 amino acids. Germline loops: CDR1 SGDLS, CDR2 YYNGEE. Here the CDR3 reads CASRTGQGGQETQYF. The CDR3 DNA follows: TGTGCCAGCAGAACGGGACAGGGGGGACAAGAGACCCAGTACTTC.

The chain employs TRBV27 and TRBJ1-5, with D tentatively TRBD1 (5 bases). CDR1 is MNHEY, CDR2 SMNVEV, per germline (reference sequence). CDR3 length equals 15 residues. V was shortened by 0 bases and J by 0 bases, with 6 bases between the two germline ends. CDR3 sequence reads: CASSLSTDSNQPQHF. CDR3 nucleotide sequence: TGTGCCAGCAGTTTATCGACAGATAGCAATCAGCCCCAGCATTTT.

The chain joins TRBV5-6 to TRBJ1-2, with D possibly matching TRBD1 (6 bases). This CDR3 is built from 14 residues. Germline V lookup: CDR1 SGHDT, CDR2 YYEEEE. The ends were cut back, 4 bases at V and 2 bases at J, with 12 bases in the middle. This CDR3 is CASSARGQNYGYTF. The CDR3 region has the DNA TGTGCCAGCAGCGCGCGCGGACAGAACTATGGCTACACCTTC.

This rearrangement joins TRBV20-1 to TRBJ2-1; maybe TRBD2 (5 bases). Between the trimmed V and J ends, which lost 6 bases and 5 bases, there was a span of 8 bases. CDR1 is DFQATT and CDR2 is SNEGSKA in the germline V gene (reference sequence). The CDR3 is 11 amino acids. This CDR3 reads CSAEEDNEQFF. CDR3 in DNA: TGCAGTGCGGAGGAGGACAATGAGCAGTTCTTC.

Here the CDR3 DNA reads TGTGCCACCTTAGCGGGGGACAATGAGCAGTTCTTC. This sequence encodes CATLAGDNEQFF. V gene TRBV27 combines with J gene TRBJ2-1, with 9 bases identical to TRBD2. This CDR3 comprises 12 residues. The V segment lost 10 bases and the J segment 5 bases; nucleotides outside the gene matches: 3. In germline, CDR1 is MNHEY, CDR2 SMNVEV (reference sequence).

CDR3 DNA sequence: TGTGCCAGCAGTCCCAGGACCTCCGGGACTGGTACGTTCTTC. This codes for CASSPRTSGTGTFF. The chain uses TRBV5-4 and TRBJ2-1; a weak D match, TRBD2 (6 bases). Germline values: CDR1 SGHNT, CDR2 YYREEE (reference sequence). The length of the CDR3 is 14 residues. Trimming took off 5 bases at V and 15 bases at J, with 24 bases between the two ends.

The V gene is TRBV4-1, the J gene TRBJ1-2; no firm D call. V lost 4 bases and J lost 5, with 17 bases in between. CDR3 length equals 15 residues. CDR1 is MGHRA and CDR2 is YSYEKL in the germline V gene. The CDR3 coding sequence is TGCGCCAGCAGCCCCATCCAGGAGGTCGGGTATGGCTACACCTTC. Amino acid sequence: CASSPIQEVGYGYTF.

This clone has just one count. This chain links TRBV7-6 with TRBJ2-5; no clear D gene. Germline CDR1 SGHVS, CDR2 FNYEAQ. The CDR3 runs 12 residues. Trimming cost V 2 bases and J 3 bases, with 4 bases left between them. As DNA, the CDR3 is TGTGCCAGCAGCTTAATAGAAGAGACCCAGTACTTC. Translating gives CASSLIEETQYF.

This rearrangement joins TRBV11-2 to TRBJ2-3, with D perhaps TRBD1 (6 bases). The CDR3 runs 13 residues. Trimming took off 11 bases at V and 2 bases at J, with 14 bases between the two ends. The germline V gene has CDR1 SGHAT and CDR2 FQNNGV. The CDR3 here is CASLQGPTDTQYF. The CDR3 region has the DNA TGTGCCTCATTACAGGGACCCACAGATACGCAGTATTTT.

The J gene is TRBJ2-1, the V gene TRBV6-6; a weak D match, TRBD1 (5 bases). This CDR3 has 11 residues. Trimming shortened V by 5 bases and J by 7 bases, and 6 bases separated the two germline ends. The germline CDR1 and CDR2 sequences are MNHNY and SVGAGI (reference sequence). CDR3 residues: CASSTGNEQFF. The CDR3 bases are TGTGCCAGCAGTACAGGTAATGAGCAGTTCTTC.

The rearrangement uses TRBV5-6 and TRBJ2-3; weak D call: TRBD2 (6 bases). Trimming removed 2 bases from V and 1 base from J, with 11 bases in between. Per germline, CDR1 SGHDT and CDR2 YYEEEE. CDR3 length equals 15 residues. The CDR3 loop reads CASSLGRDGTDTQYF. CDR3 nucleotide sequence: TGTGCCAGCAGCTTAGGGCGGGACGGCACAGATACGCAGTATTTT.

The chain is built from TRBV19 and TRBJ2-1, with D unclear. The CDR3 runs 14 residues. The V and J ends lost 2 bases and 7 bases respectively, with 12 bases between them. Germline loops: CDR1 LNHDA, CDR2 SQIVND (reference sequence). CDR3 nucleotide sequence: TGTGCCAGTAGTATATTCCCGCACGGGAATGAGCAGTTCTTC. It codes for CASSIFPHGNEQFF.

Concerning this clone: Different DNA sequences within this sample yield the same CDR3. This chain uses TRBV5-1 with TRBJ2-7, with unresolved D. Germline V CDR1 and CDR2: SGHRS, YFSETQ. V lost 2 bases to trimming and J lost 1 base, with 7 bases between them. The CDR3 is 13 amino acids. The CDR3 here is CASSLASSYEQYF. In DNA, the CDR3 is TGCGCCAGCAGCTTAGCCTCATCCTACGAGCAGTACTTC.

The rearrangement joins TRBV7-9 to TRBJ2-3, with 9 bases lining up with TRBD2. The CDR3 extends over 16 amino acids. Germline V CDR1 and CDR2: SEHNR, FQNEAQ (reference sequence). J gave up 2 bases and V 5 bases, and 8 bases lay outside the gene matches. CDR3 amino acids: CASSGSGGTTTDTQYF. Written as DNA, the CDR3 is TGTGCCAGCAGCGGTAGCGGGGGCACAACCACAGATACGCAGTATTTT. The entire variable domain, with the rest obtained from reference TRBV7-9 and TRBJ2-3, is as follows: DTGVSQNPRHKITKRGQNVTFRCDPISEHNRLYWYRQTLGQGPEFLTYFQNEAQLEKSRLLSDRFSAERPKGSFSTLEIQRTEQGDSAMYLCASSGSGGTTTDTQYFGPGTRLTVL.

The genes are TRBV9 and TRBJ2-1, with 12 bases fitting TRBD1. The junction had 5 bases not matched to a gene; V was cut back by 3 bases and J by 7 bases. Germline assignment: CDR1 SGDLS and CDR2 YYNGEE. CDR3 length: 15 amino acids. The CDR3 DNA is TGTGCCAGCAGCGCCCAGGGACAGGGGGCGAATGAGCAGTTCTTC. It specifies CASSAQGQGANEQFF.

The chain has TRBV7-2 and TRBJ2-7; 7 bases line up with TRBD2. The CDR3 contains 15 residues. Germline trimming cut 2 bases from V and 4 bases from J; bases unmatched to any gene: 8. Germline V CDR1 and CDR2: SGHTA, FQGNSA. CDR3 nucleotide sequence: TGTGCCAGCAGCTTATGGCTAGCGGAAATATACGAGCAGTACTTC. Amino acid sequence: CASSLWLAEIYEQYF.